These 2 T cell receptor beta chains originate from one sample sequenced in a study of blood T cell repertoires in COVID-19. TCRdb's copy holds only in-frame clones and misses some; the assay was immunoSEQ multiplex PCR. The sample holds over 110,000 clones, about four fifths seen once. Sequencing was performed on peripheral blood. These receptors came from an elderly man with acute or convalescent COVID-19.

This clone was recorded a few times. This chain uses TRBV7-9 with TRBJ1-1; perhaps TRBD1 as D (5 bases). Germline loops: CDR1 SEHNR, CDR2 FQNEAQ (reference sequence). Trimming shortened V by 1 base and J by 3 bases, and 6 bases separated the two germline ends. There are 13 residues in the CDR3. CDR3 residues: CASSLGGDTEAFF. The CDR3 nucleotides read TGTGCCAGCAGCTTAGGGGGGGACACTGAAGCTTTCTTT.

V gene TRBV7-2 combines with J gene TRBJ1-2, with D possibly TRBD1 on 5 matching bases. CDR1 and CDR2 from the germline V gene are SGHTA and FQGNSA. The V end lost 6 bases, the J end lost 8 bases, and 22 bases lay between the germline ends. The CDR3 sequence is 15 residues long. CDR3 protein: CASSLTVEGRWGYTF. DNA of the CDR3: TGTGCCAGCAGTCTAACCGTGGAGGGGAGGTGGGGCTACACCTTC.